This T cell receptor beta chain was found in a study of blood T cell repertoires in COVID-19. Germline V gene lookup returns CDR1 SGHAT and CDR2 FQNNGV. There are 17 residues in the CDR3. With 0 bases clipped from V and 4 bases from J, the junction kept 9 bases outside the gene matches. This clone was counted once. Original processing notes: Cell counts per sample came from amplifying reference gene primers. The repertoire was sequenced with immunoSEQ multiplex PCR; TCRdb's copy has only in-frame clones and lacks some. V, J and clone size are taken as reported in that table, and D and trimming were inferred from the DNA itself. Of under 250,000 clones listed, about 85% are singletons.

Sequenced: peripheral blood. This TCR was recovered from a woman aged 55-70 years who had recovered from COVID-19. The chain carries TRBV11-2 and TRBJ2-3; 8 positions agree with TRBD2. In nucleotides, the CDR3 is TGTGCCAGCAGCTTAGATCACCGGGGGGGAATATCAGATACGCAGTATTTT. It yields the protein CASSLDHRGGISDTQYF.